One sample yielded the 20 T cell receptor beta chains listed below, sequenced in a study of T cell responses to AZD1222 COVID-19 vaccine. Generated by immunoSEQ multiplex PCR, the TCRdb table keeps only in-frame clones and is missing some. Seen here are tens of thousands of clones, approximately 78% observed once, and the top ten hold roughly 21%. The material sequenced was peripheral blood, taken on day 0 of AZD1222 vaccination. These receptors all stem from an adult in good health.

This chain uses TRBV11-2 with TRBJ1-3; D unclear. With 7 bases removed from V and 0 bases from J, the gap between germline ends came to 13 bases. Looked up from germline, CDR1 is SGHAT and CDR2 is FQNNGV. CDR3 length: 15 residues. The CDR3 spells CASTSSGLSGNTIYF. The CDR3 coding sequence is TGTGCCAGCACCTCTAGTGGGCTCTCTGGAAACACCATATATTTT.

The chain employs TRBV2 and TRBJ2-3; TRBD2 aligns across 11 bases. The J segment lost 5 bases and the V segment lost 6 bases, leaving 4 bases of the junction unmatched. CDR1 SNHLY and CDR2 FYNNEI come from the germline V gene. The CDR3 has 14 amino acids. CDR3 loop: CASRQLAGVDTQYF. In DNA, the CDR3 is TGTGCCAGCAGGCAACTAGCGGGAGTAGATACGCAGTATTTT.

V is TRBV30 and J is TRBJ2-3, with no clear D. Between the trimmed V and J ends, which lost 0 bases and 4 bases, there was a span of 5 bases. Germline lookup yields CDR1 GTSNPN and CDR2 SVGIG (reference sequence). CDR3 length equals 12 residues. The CDR3 here is CAWSVRADTQYF. The CDR3 nucleotides read TGTGCCTGGAGTGTACGTGCAGATACGCAGTATTTT.

The genes are TRBV5-1 and TRBJ2-2; D possibly corresponds to TRBD2 (6 bases). V was cut by 3 bases and J by 5 bases, with 23 bases left in between. This CDR3 spans 18 amino acids. CDR1 SGHRS and CDR2 YFSETQ come from the germline V gene. The CDR3 loop reads CASSSKTRRSIGTGELFF. In DNA, the CDR3 is TGCGCCAGCAGCTCAAAGACTAGAAGGTCTATCGGGACCGGGGAGCTGTTTTTT.

In this sample, this clone turned up once. This sequence joins TRBV5-1 and TRBJ2-7; D perhaps matches TRBD2 (5 bases). V gave up 4 bases and J gave up 3 bases, with 20 bases separating them. The CDR3 is made up of 16 amino acids. Germline V gives CDR1 SGHRS, CDR2 YFSETQ. This chain's CDR3 is CASSSTPETGIYEQYF. In DNA, the CDR3 is TGCGCCAGCAGCAGTACACCCGAGACCGGGATCTACGAGCAGTACTTC.

CDR3 residues: CASSLTSGSTDTQYF. CDR3 bases: TGTGCCAGCAGTTTGACTAGCGGGAGCACAGATACGCAGTATTTT. The chain uses TRBV28 and TRBJ2-3; 10 positions agree with TRBD2. The V gene end was trimmed by 3 bases and the J gene end by 0 bases; junction bases not matched to a gene: 0. The CDR3 has 15 residues. Germline-derived CDR1 and CDR2 are MDHEN and SYDVKM.

The chain combines TRBV5-8 with TRBJ1-3; D is ambiguous. Trimming shortened V by 5 bases and J by 5 bases, and 5 bases separated the two germline ends. The CDR3 totals 11 residues. Germline V gives CDR1 SGHTS, CDR2 YDEGEE. The CDR3 sequence: CASSARNTIYF. The CDR3 nucleotides read TGTGCCAGCAGTGCCCGAAACACCATATATTTT.

The CDR3 is CASSNPGGPSSYEQYF. The DNA for the CDR3 is TGTGCCAGCAGTAACCCCGGAGGGCCGAGCTCCTACGAGCAGTACTTC. The chain joins TRBV6-2 or TRBV6-3 to TRBJ2-7; D perhaps matches TRBD2 (6 bases). Trimming removed 5 bases at V and 0 bases at J, with 17 bases between. CDR3 length equals 16 residues. From germline, CDR1 is MNHEY and CDR2 SVGEGT.

The genes are TRBV18 and TRBJ2-7; 9 bases are a match to TRBD1. The CDR3 covers 17 residues. Germline loops: CDR1 KGHSH, CDR2 LQKENI. J lost 5 bases, V lost 2 bases, and 13 bases had no gene match. The CDR3 region is CASSPRGGSGTGNEQYF. In DNA, the CDR3 is TGTGCCAGCTCACCAAGGGGGGGTTCTGGGACAGGGAACGAGCAGTACTTC.

The chain couples TRBV6-4 to TRBJ2-6; tentative D call: TRBD1 (6 bases). Germline CDR1 is MRHNA and CDR2 is SNTAGT. The CDR3 covers 15 residues. Trimming took off 6 bases at V and 5 bases at J, with 14 bases between the two ends. The CDR3 bases are TGTGCCAGCAGCCCCGGAACAGGGAGGGCCAACGTCCTGACTTTC. Amino acids: CASSPGTGRANVLTF.

This clone was seen only once. The chain joins TRBV7-9 to TRBJ2-3; D is perhaps TRBD2 (6 bases). The CDR3 covers 17 residues. V lost 5 bases, J lost 2 bases, and 20 bases lay in between. Germline CDR1 is SEHNR and CDR2 is FQNEAQ (reference sequence). The CDR3 bases are TGTGCCAGCAGCCTAAGTGTTAGCGGCTACGCCACAGATACGCAGTATTTT. Encoded protein: CASSLSVSGYATDTQYF.

The chain carries TRBV18 and TRBJ2-1, with a tentative D call TRBD2 (5 bases). CDR3 length: 13 amino acids. V was cut by 3 bases and J by 7 bases, with 10 bases left in between. Germline V gene sequence: CDR1 KGHSH, CDR2 LQKENI. The CDR3 DNA reads TGTGCCAGCTCACCCGAACTAGTTAATGAGCAGTTCTTC. It codes for CASSPELVNEQFF.

This chain uses TRBV2 with TRBJ2-7, with 12 bases aligning to TRBD2. The ends lost 6 bases at V and 0 bases at J; junction bases unmatched: 3. The CDR3 totals 15 residues. Germline loops: CDR1 SNHLY, CDR2 FYNNEI. CDR3 in amino acids: CASRETSGSSYEQYF. Written as DNA, the CDR3 is TGTGCCAGCAGGGAGACTAGCGGGAGCTCCTACGAGCAGTACTTC.

The V gene is TRBV19, the J gene TRBJ2-1; TRBD2 agrees at 7 bases. The CDR3 loop spans 16 amino acids. Germline V lookup: CDR1 LNHDA, CDR2 SQIVND (reference sequence). J lost 4 bases, V lost 1 base, and 7 bases had no gene match. The CDR3 coding sequence is TGTGCCAGTAGTATAGTGGCTAGCGGCGGATACAATGAGCAGTTCTTC. Translation gives CASSIVASGGYNEQFF.

This clone was seen once. CDR3 sequence: CASSPRAGQSYNEQFF. The CDR3 DNA reads TGCGCCAGCAGCCCCCGGGCAGGGCAATCCTACAATGAGCAGTTCTTC. This sequence joins TRBV5-1 and TRBJ2-1; D is possibly TRBD1 (5 bases). With 4 bases removed from V and 1 base from J, the gap between germline ends came to 15 bases. The CDR3 has 16 residues. CDR1 is SGHRS and CDR2 is YFSETQ in the germline V gene.

This clone was counted once. J is TRBJ1-2 and V is TRBV19; no firm D call. V was shortened by 4 bases and J by 5 bases, with 8 bases between the two germline ends. Per germline, CDR1 LNHDA and CDR2 SQIVND (reference sequence). This CDR3 contains 12 residues. The CDR3 sequence: CASSRAGYGYTF. The CDR3 DNA reads TGTGCCAGTAGTAGGGCCGGTTATGGCTACACCTTC.

The rearrangement joins TRBV27 to TRBJ1-2; the match to TRBD1 covers 7 bases. V dropped 5 bases and J dropped 4; count of bases not matched to a gene: 7. The CDR3 is 14 residues long. Germline CDR1 and CDR2: MNHEY and SMNVEV (reference sequence). CDR3 in amino acids: CASSTRQGAYGYTF. CDR3 nucleotide sequence: TGTGCCAGCAGTACCCGACAGGGCGCCTATGGCTACACCTTC.

This clone came up once. V gene TRBV30 combines with J gene TRBJ2-2; possible D gene TRBD1, 6 bases. V lost 3 bases and J 1 base, leaving 6 bases between the germline ends. The CDR3 runs to 13 residues. Per germline, CDR1 GTSNPN and CDR2 SVGIG (reference sequence). The CDR3 DNA reads TGTGCCTGGAGACAGGGGAACACCGGGGAGCTGTTTTTT. Translation: CAWRQGNTGELFF. The variable domain in full, with the rest retrieved from reference TRBV30 and TRBJ2-2, is SQTIHQWPATLVQPVGSPLSLECTVEGTSNPNLYWYRQAAGRGLQLLFYSVGIGQISSEVPQNLSASRPQDRQFILSSKKLLLSDSGFYLCAWRQGNTGELFFGEGSRLTVL.

The V gene is TRBV18, the J gene TRBJ2-7; either TRBD1 or TRBD2 may fit D (5 bases each). The CDR3 spans 15 residues. Germline V gene sequence: CDR1 KGHSH, CDR2 LQKENI. Trimming stripped 3 bases from V and 1 base from J, with 13 bases between. This CDR3 reads CASSPAGTSSYEQYF. The CDR3, as DNA: TGTGCCAGCTCACCCGCCGGGACGTCATCCTACGAGCAGTACTTC. Filled out from reference TRBV18 and TRBJ2-7, the complete variable domain reads NAGVMQNPRHLVRRRGQEARLRCSPMKGHSHVYWYRQLPEEGLKFMVYLQKENIIDESGMPKERFSAEFPKEGPSILRIQQVVRGDSAAYFCASSPAGTSSYEQYFGPGTRLTVT.

The chain joins TRBV7-7 to TRBJ1-1; no clear D gene. V gave up 5 bases and J gave up 0 bases, with 16 bases separating them. From germline, CDR1 is SSHAT and CDR2 FNYEAQ (reference sequence). The CDR3 loop spans 16 amino acids. CDR3 residues: CASSQVVEGMNTEAFF. The CDR3 nucleotides are TGTGCCAGCAGCCAAGTGGTGGAGGGCATGAACACTGAAGCTTTCTTT. The full variable domain, rest sourced from reference TRBV7-7 and TRBJ1-1, is GAGVSQSPRYKVTKRGQDVTLRCDPISSHATLYWYQQALGQGPEFLTYFNYEAQPDKSGLPSDRFSAERPEGSISTLTIQRTEQRDSAMYRCASSQVVEGMNTEAFFGQGTRLTVV.